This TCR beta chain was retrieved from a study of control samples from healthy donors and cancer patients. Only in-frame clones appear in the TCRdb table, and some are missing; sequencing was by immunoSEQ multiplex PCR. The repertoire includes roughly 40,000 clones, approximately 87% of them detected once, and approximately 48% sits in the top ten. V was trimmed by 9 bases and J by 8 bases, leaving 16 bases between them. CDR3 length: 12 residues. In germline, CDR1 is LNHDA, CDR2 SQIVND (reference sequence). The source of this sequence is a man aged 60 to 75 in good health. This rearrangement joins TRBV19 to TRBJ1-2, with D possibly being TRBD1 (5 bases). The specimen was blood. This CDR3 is CASAGLGGGYTF. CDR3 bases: TGTGCCAGCGCGGGGCTCGGCGGAGGCTACACCTTC. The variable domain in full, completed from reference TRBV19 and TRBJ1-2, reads DGGITQSPKYLFRKEGQNVTLSCEQNLNHDAMYWYRQDPGQGLRLIYYSQIVNDFQKGDIAEGYSVSREKKESFPLTVTSAQKNPTAFYLCASAGLGGGYTFGSGTRLTVV.